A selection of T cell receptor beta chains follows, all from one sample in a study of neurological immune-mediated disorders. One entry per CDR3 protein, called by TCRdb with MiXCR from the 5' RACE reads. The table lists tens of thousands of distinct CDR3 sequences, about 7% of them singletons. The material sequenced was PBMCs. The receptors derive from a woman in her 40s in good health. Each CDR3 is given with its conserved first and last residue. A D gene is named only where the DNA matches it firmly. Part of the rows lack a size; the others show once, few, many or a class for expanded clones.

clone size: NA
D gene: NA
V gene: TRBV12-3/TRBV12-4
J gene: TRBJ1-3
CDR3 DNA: TGTGCCAGCGGACAGAATGGAAACACCATATATTTT
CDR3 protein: CASGQNGNTIYF

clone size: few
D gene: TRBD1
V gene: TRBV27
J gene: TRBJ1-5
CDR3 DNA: TGTGCCAGCAGTTTAAACAGGGGGATGGGTCAGCCCCAGCATTTT
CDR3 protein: CASSLNRGMGQPQHF

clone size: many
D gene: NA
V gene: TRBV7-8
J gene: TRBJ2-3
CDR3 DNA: TGTGCCAGCAGCTCACGAAGCGGGACAGTGACAGATACGCAGTATTTT
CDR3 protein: CASSSRSGTVTDTQYF

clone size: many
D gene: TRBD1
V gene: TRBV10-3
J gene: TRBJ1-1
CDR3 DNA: TGTGCCATCAGCTTTAATACAGGGGCCACTGAAGCTTTCTTT
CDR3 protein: CAISFNTGATEAFF

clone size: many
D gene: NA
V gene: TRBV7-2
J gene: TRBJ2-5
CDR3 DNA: TGTGCCAGCAGCTCCGGACAAGCGGAAGCTGCCCAGTACTTC
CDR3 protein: CASSSGQAEAAQYF

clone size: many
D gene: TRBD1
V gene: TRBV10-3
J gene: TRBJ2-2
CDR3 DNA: TGTGCCATCAGTGGTGGGACAGGGGCCACCGGGGAGCTGTTTTTT
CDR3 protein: CAISGGTGATGELFF

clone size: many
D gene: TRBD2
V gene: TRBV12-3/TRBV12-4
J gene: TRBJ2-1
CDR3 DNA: TGTGCCAGCAGTTTGGGACTAGCGGGGGGGCCGTCGGGTGAGCAGTTCTTC
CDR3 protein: CASSLGLAGGPSGEQFF

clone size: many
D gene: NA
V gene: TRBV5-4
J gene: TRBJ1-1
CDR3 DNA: TGTGCCAGCAGCTGGGACCCAAACACTGAAGCTTTCTTT
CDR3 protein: CASSWDPNTEAFF

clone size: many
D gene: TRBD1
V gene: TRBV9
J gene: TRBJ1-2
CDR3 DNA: TGTGCCAGCAGCCCCCGGGACAGGGACGGCTATGGCTACACCTTC
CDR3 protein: CASSPRDRDGYGYTF

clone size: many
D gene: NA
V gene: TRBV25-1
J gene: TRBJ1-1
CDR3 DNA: TGTGCCAGCAGTGGGGGCGGGGGGGGGAACACTGAAGCTTTCTTT
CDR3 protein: CASSGGGGGNTEAFF

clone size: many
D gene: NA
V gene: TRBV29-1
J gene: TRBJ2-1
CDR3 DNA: TGCAGCGTCGGGGACACCTACAATGAGCAGTTCTTC
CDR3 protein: CSVGDTYNEQFF

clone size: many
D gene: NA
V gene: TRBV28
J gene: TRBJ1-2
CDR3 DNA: TGTGCCAGCAGTTCTCCCGGGTATGGCTACACCTTC
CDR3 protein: CASSSPGYGYTF

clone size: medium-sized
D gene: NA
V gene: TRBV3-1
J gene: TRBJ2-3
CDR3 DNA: TGTGCCAGCAGCCAAGAGTGGTTAAGGACTCATAGCACAGATACGCAGTATTTT
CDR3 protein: CASSQEWLRTHSTDTQYF